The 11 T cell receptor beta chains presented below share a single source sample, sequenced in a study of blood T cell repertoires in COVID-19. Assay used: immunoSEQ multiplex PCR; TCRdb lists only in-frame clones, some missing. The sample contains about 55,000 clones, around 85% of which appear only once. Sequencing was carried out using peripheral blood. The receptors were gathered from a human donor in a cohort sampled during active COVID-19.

Here the CDR3 reads CASGLPNQPQHF. The DNA of the CDR3 is TGTGCTAGTGGTTTGCCAAATCAGCCCCAGCATTTT. The genes are TRBV12-5 and TRBJ1-5; D not resolved. This CDR3 region has 12 residues. Germline CDR1 reads LGHNT; CDR2 reads FRNRAP. V gave up 2 bases and J gave up 4 bases, with 3 bases separating them.

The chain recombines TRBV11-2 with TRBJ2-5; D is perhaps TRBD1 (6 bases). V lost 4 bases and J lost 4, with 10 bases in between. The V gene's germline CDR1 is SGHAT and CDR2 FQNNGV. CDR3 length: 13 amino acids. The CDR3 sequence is CASSSTGIETQYF. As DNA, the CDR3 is TGTGCCAGCAGCTCTACAGGGATAGAGACCCAGTACTTC.

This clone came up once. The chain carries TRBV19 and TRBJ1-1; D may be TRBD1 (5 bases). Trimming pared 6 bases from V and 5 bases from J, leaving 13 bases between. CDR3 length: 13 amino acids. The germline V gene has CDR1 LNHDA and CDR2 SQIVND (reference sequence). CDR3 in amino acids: CASRNRGRTEAFF. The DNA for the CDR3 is TGTGCCAGTAGAAACCGGGGGAGAACTGAAGCTTTCTTT.

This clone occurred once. The CDR3 region is CASSEAGGAQTNTEAFF. CDR3 nucleotides: TGTGCCAGCAGTGAAGCGGGGGGAGCTCAGACGAACACTGAAGCTTTCTTT. The rearrangement uses TRBV6-1 and TRBJ1-1, with D maybe TRBD1 (5 bases). Germline V lookup: CDR1 MNHNS, CDR2 SASEGT. V dropped 0 bases and J dropped 1 base, with 15 bases sitting between them. The CDR3 sequence is 17 residues long.

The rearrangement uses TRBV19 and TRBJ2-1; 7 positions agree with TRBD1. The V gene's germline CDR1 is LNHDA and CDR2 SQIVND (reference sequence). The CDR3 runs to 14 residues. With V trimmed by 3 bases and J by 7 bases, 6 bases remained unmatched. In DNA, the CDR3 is TGTGCCAGTAGTATCGTTGGCAGGGGGAATGAGCAGTTCTTC. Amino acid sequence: CASSIVGRGNEQFF.

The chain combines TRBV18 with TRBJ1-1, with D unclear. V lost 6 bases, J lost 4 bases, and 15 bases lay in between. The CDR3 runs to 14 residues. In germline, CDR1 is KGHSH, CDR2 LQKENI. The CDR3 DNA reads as TGTGCCAGCTCCCAAATCTCAGATTCCACTGAAGCTTTCTTT. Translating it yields CASSQISDSTEAFF.

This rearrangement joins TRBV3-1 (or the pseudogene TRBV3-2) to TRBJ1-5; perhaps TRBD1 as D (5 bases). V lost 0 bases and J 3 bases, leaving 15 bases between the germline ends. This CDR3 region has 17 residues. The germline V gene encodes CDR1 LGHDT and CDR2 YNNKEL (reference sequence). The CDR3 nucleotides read TGTGCCAGCAGCCAAGACCGCCCGGGAGGGGACAATCAGCCCCAGCATTTT. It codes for CASSQDRPGGDNQPQHF.

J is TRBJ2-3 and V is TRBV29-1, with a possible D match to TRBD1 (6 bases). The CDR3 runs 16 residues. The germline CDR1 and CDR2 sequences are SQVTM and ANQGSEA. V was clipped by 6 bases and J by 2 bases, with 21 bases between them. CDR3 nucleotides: TGCAGCGTGGGGGACATCAGCTTAGGGGCCACAGATACGCAGTATTTT. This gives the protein CSVGDISLGATDTQYF.

CDR3 sequence (DNA): TGCGCCAGCAGCTCCGTAGCGGGGTGGGAGACCCAGTACTTC. Protein sequence: CASSSVAGWETQYF. The genes are TRBV5-1 and TRBJ2-5, with 8 bases aligning to TRBD2. Trimming took 3 bases from V and 5 from J; bases not matched to a gene: 6. The CDR3 spans 14 residues. Germline CDR1 and CDR2: SGHRS and YFSETQ.

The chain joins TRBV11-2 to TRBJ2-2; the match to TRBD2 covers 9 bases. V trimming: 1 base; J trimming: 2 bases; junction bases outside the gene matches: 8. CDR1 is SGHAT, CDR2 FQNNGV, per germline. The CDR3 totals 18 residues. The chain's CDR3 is CASSLVYSGRINTGELFF. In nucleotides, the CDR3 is TGTGCCAGCAGCTTAGTTTATAGCGGGAGAATCAACACCGGGGAGCTGTTTTTT.

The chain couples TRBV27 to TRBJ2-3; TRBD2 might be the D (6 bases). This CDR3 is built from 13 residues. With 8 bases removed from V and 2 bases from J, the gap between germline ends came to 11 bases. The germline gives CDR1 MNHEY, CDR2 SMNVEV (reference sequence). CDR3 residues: CASGTWDTDTQYF. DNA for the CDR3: TGTGCCAGCGGGACTTGGGACACAGATACGCAGTATTTT.